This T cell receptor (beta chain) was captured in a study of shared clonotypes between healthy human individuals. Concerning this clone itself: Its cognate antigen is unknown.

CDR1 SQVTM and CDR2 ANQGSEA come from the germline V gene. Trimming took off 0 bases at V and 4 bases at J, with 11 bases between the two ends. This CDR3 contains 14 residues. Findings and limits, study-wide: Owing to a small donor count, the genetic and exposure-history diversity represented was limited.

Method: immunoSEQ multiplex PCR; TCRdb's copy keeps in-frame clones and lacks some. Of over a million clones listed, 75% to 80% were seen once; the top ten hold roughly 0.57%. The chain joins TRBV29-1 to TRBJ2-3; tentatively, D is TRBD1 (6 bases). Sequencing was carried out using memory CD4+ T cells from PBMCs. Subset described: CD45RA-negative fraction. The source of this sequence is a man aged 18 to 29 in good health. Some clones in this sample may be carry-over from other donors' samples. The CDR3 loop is CSVEDRGTSDTQYF. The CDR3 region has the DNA TGCAGCGTTGAAGACAGGGGAACTTCAGATACGCAGTATTTT.